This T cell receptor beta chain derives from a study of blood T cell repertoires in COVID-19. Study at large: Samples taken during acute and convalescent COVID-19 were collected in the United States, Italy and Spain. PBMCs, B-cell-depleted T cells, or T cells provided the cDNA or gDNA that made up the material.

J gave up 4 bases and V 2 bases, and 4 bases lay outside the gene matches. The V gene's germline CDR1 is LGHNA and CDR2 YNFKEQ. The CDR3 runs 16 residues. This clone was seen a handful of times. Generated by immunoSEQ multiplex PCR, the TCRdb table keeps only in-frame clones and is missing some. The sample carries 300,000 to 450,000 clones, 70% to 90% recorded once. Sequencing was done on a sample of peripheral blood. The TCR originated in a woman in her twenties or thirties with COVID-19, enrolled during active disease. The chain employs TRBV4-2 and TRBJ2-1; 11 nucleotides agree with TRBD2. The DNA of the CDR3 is TGTGCCAGCAGCCAACGGCTAGCGGGGGGATACAATGAGCAGTTCTTC. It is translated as CASSQRLAGGYNEQFF.